What follows are 27 T cell receptor beta chains derived from one specimen sequenced in a study of blood T cell repertoires in COVID-19. Assay used: immunoSEQ multiplex PCR; TCRdb lists only in-frame clones, some missing. The sample has 200,000 to 250,000 clones, 80% to 90% seen once. Sequenced: peripheral blood. Every receptor here comes from a woman of 80 years or more with acute or convalescent COVID-19.

The gene calls are TRBV19 and TRBJ2-2; D ambiguous. V shed 7 bases and J shed 6 bases, with 21 bases lying between them. The CDR3 contains 16 residues. Germline values: CDR1 LNHDA, CDR2 SQIVND (reference sequence). The CDR3 is CASTPPYPGAAGELFF. CDR3 DNA: TGTGCCAGTACCCCTCCATATCCTGGCGCGGCCGGGGAGCTGTTTTTT.

This chain uses TRBV12-3 or TRBV12-4 with TRBJ2-1; TRBD1 agrees at 9 bases. The CDR3 is 13 amino acids. V lost 5 bases and J lost 7; bases outside the gene matches: 3. The CDR3 protein is CASSGQGWNEQFF. CDR3 nucleotide sequence: TGTGCCAGCAGTGGACAGGGGTGGAATGAGCAGTTCTTC.

In this sample, this clone turned up a few times. The chain has TRBV5-4 and TRBJ2-7, with a possible D match to TRBD2 (5 bases). Deletions cut 7 bases from V and 3 bases from J, with 17 bases between. Germline V gene lookup returns CDR1 SGHNT and CDR2 YYREEE (reference sequence). The CDR3 extends over 14 amino acids. In DNA, the CDR3 is TGTGCCAGCGCAACAACCGCGGGCGGCTACGAGCAGTACTTC. Translation: CASATTAGGYEQYF.

The genes are TRBV12-3 or TRBV12-4 and TRBJ2-7; possible D gene TRBD1, 5 bases. Deletions cut 5 bases from V and 6 bases from J, with 14 bases between. This CDR3 region has 13 residues. The CDR3 protein is CASSATGSSEQYF. CDR3 nucleotides: TGTGCCAGCAGTGCCACAGGAAGCTCCGAGCAGTACTTC.

V is TRBV19 and J is TRBJ2-1; 9 bases align to TRBD2. Germline V gene sequence: CDR1 LNHDA, CDR2 SQIVND (reference sequence). With 4 bases clipped from V and 8 bases from J, the junction kept 3 bases outside the gene matches. CDR3 size: 13 residues. Here the CDR3 DNA reads TGTGCCAGTAGTAGCGGGAGGGCCGATGAGCAGTTCTTC. It codes for CASSSGRADEQFF.

The chain links TRBV4-2 to TRBJ2-3; possible D gene TRBD2, 5 bases. The V end lost 8 bases, the J end lost 4 bases, and 16 bases lay between the germline ends. Germline V lookup: CDR1 LGHNA, CDR2 YNFKEQ. The CDR3 is 14 amino acids. CDR3 loop: CASGRGPRADTQYF. The CDR3 nucleotides are TGTGCCAGCGGGCGTGGGCCGAGGGCAGATACGCAGTATTTT.

V gene TRBV4-3 combines with J gene TRBJ2-6; D unclear. The CDR3 loop spans 17 amino acids. Germline V gene sequence: CDR1 LGHNA, CDR2 YSLEER. V was clipped by 0 bases and J by 0 bases, with 9 bases between them. The CDR3 DNA sequence: TGCGCCAGCAGCCAAGATAGATCCATCTCTGGGGCCAACGTCCTGACTTTC. Protein product: CASSQDRSISGANVLTF.

The chain links TRBV7-6 to TRBJ1-1; no firm D call. Trimming pared 5 bases from V and 1 base from J, leaving 11 bases between. This CDR3 has 14 residues. CDR1 is SGHVS, CDR2 FNYEAQ, per germline. In DNA form, the CDR3 reads TGTGCCAGCAGCCGTACAGAGCAGAACACTGAAGCTTTCTTT. Translated, it gives CASSRTEQNTEAFF.

CDR3 bases: TGTGCCAGCAGCTTAGGCGGGACAGCCTCTGGAAACACCATATATTTT. Its protein is CASSLGGTASGNTIYF. The chain joins TRBV13 to TRBJ1-3; TRBD1 matches at 7 bases. From germline, CDR1 is PRHDT and CDR2 FYEKMQ (reference sequence). This CDR3 spans 16 amino acids. J lost 0 bases, V lost 0 bases, and 2 bases had no gene match.

In this sample, this clone turned up a few times. The gene calls are TRBV19 and TRBJ2-2; a possible D gene is TRBD1 (5 bases). Trimming took 2 bases from V and 6 from J, leaving 7 bases between them. From germline, CDR1 is LNHDA and CDR2 SQIVND (reference sequence). CDR3 length: 13 amino acids. This CDR3 is CASSIWTSGELFF. DNA of the CDR3: TGTGCCAGTAGTATATGGACATCCGGGGAGCTGTTTTTT. The variable domain in full, with the rest retrieved from reference TRBV19 and TRBJ2-2, is DGGITQSPKYLFRKEGQNVTLSCEQNLNHDAMYWYRQDPGQGLRLIYYSQIVNDFQKGDIAEGYSVSREKKESFPLTVTSAQKNPTAFYLCASSIWTSGELFFGEGSRLTVL.

The chain is built from TRBV27 and TRBJ1-1, with TRBD1 matching 8 bases. The V segment lost 2 bases and the J segment 5 bases; nucleotides outside the gene matches: 10. CDR1 is MNHEY, CDR2 SMNVEV, per germline (reference sequence). This CDR3 region has 16 residues. The CDR3 region has the DNA TGTGCCAGCAGTTTACAAACTACAGGGGGTGGGACTGAAGCTTTCTTT. It specifies CASSLQTTGGGTEAFF.

The chain is built from TRBV7-3 and TRBJ1-2, with a possible D match to TRBD1 (6 bases). The CDR3 spans 13 residues. Germline loops: CDR1 SGHTA, CDR2 FQGTGA. V dropped 6 bases and J dropped 2 bases, with 10 bases sitting between them. The CDR3 sequence: CASSSQGNYGYTF. Here the CDR3 DNA reads TGTGCCAGCAGTTCACAGGGAAACTATGGCTACACCTTC.

The chain couples TRBV5-6 to TRBJ2-7; the D gene is possibly TRBD1 (5 bases). Germline V lookup: CDR1 SGHDT, CDR2 YYEEEE. Trimming took off 4 bases at V and 0 bases at J, with 11 bases between the two ends. The CDR3 totals 14 residues. CDR3 coding DNA: TGTGCCAGCAGCGTATACAGGAGCTCCTACGAGCAGTACTTC. Protein product: CASSVYRSSYEQYF.

The chain carries TRBV28 and TRBJ1-6, with a possible D match to TRBD1 (6 bases). Between the trimmed V and J ends, which lost 4 bases and 15 bases, there was a span of 22 bases. Per germline, CDR1 MDHEN and CDR2 SYDVKM. The CDR3 sequence is 15 residues long. The CDR3 DNA sequence: TGTGCCAGCAGTTCAATGACAGGTTTGGGACCTATCCTCCACTTT. Protein product: CASSSMTGLGPILHF.

J is TRBJ1-1 and V is TRBV11-2, with D perhaps matching TRBD1 (5 bases). V was clipped by 1 base and J by 2 bases, with 11 bases between them. This CDR3 is 15 amino acids long. CDR1 SGHAT and CDR2 FQNNGV come from the germline V gene. CDR3 amino acids: CASSLGGTFNTEAFF. The CDR3 nucleotides are TGTGCCAGCAGCTTAGGAGGGACTTTTAACACTGAAGCTTTCTTT. Full variable domain (remainder filled in from reference TRBV11-2 and TRBJ1-1): EAGVAQSPRYKIIEKRQSVAFWCNPISGHATLYWYQQILGQGPKLLIQFQNNGVVDDSQLPKDRFSAERLKGVDSTLKIQPAKLEDSAVYLCASSLGGTFNTEAFFGQGTRLTVV.

V and J are TRBV10-2 and TRBJ2-7; no clear D gene. Germline V gene lookup returns CDR1 WSHSY and CDR2 SAAADI. This CDR3 spans 14 amino acids. Trimming took off 10 bases at V and 2 bases at J, with 18 bases between the two ends. The CDR3 is CATTETREAYEQYF. The CDR3 nucleotides read TGCGCCACCACAGAGACCAGAGAAGCCTACGAGCAGTACTTC.

CDR3 coding DNA: TGCGCCAGCAGCCAAGTGCGGTACGAGACCCAGTACTTC. Protein: CASSQVRYETQYF. This chain uses TRBV4-1 with TRBJ2-5; no reliable D call. CDR3 size: 13 residues. Germline loops: CDR1 MGHRA, CDR2 YSYEKL. Trimming shortened V by 1 base and J by 5 bases, and 8 bases separated the two germline ends.

The rearrangement uses TRBV5-1 and TRBJ2-3; D is uncertain. CDR1 is SGHRS and CDR2 is YFSETQ in the germline V gene. CDR3 length: 16 residues. V lost 6 bases to trimming and J lost 0 bases, with 17 bases between them. CDR3 loop: CASKDGGSPSTDTQYF. The CDR3 DNA is TGCGCCAGCAAGGATGGCGGCAGTCCCAGCACAGATACGCAGTATTTT. Full variable domain (remainder filled in from reference TRBV5-1 and TRBJ2-3): KAGVTQTPRYLIKTRGQQVTLSCSPISGHRSVSWYQQTPGQGLQFLFEYFSETQRNKGNFPGRFSGRQFSNSRSEMNVSTLELGDSALYLCASKDGGSPSTDTQYFGPGTRLTVL.

J is TRBJ1-4 and V is TRBV28, with D possibly being TRBD1 (6 bases). CDR3 size: 15 residues. Germline values: CDR1 MDHEN, CDR2 SYDVKM. V dropped 6 bases and J dropped 1 base, with 12 bases sitting between them. CDR3 bases: TGTGCCAGCAGCGCATCAGGGGAAACTAATGAAAAACTGTTTTTT. Its protein product is CASSASGETNEKLFF.

This chain links TRBV5-5 with TRBJ2-3, with no clear D. This CDR3 comprises 14 residues. Germline V gene sequence: CDR1 SGHKS, CDR2 YYEKEE (reference sequence). V was trimmed by 7 bases and J by 6 bases, leaving 18 bases between them. The CDR3: CASFTTLHLDTQYF. For the CDR3, the DNA is TGTGCCAGCTTCACCACTCTGCATCTGGATACGCAGTATTTT. Full variable domain (missing parts from reference TRBV5-5 and TRBJ2-3): DAGVTQSPTHLIKTRGQQVTLRCSPISGHKSVSWYQQVLGQGPQFIFQYYEKEERGRGNFPDRFSARQFPNYSSELNVNALLLGDSALYLCASFTTLHLDTQYFGPGTRLTVL.

This chain joins TRBV28 and TRBJ2-3; TRBD2 matches 12 bases. V was pared by 4 bases and J by 0 bases, with 2 bases of the junction left unmatched. Germline V gene data show CDR1 as MDHEN and CDR2 as SYDVKM. The CDR3 loop spans 16 amino acids. The CDR3 sequence: CASSSGTSGSTDTQYF. As DNA, the CDR3 is TGTGCCAGCAGTTCCGGGACTAGCGGGAGCACAGATACGCAGTATTTT.

Regarding this clone: An end of the junction differs from the germline gene, which may be a read error. Other DNA sequences from this sample encode an identical CDR3 as well. CDR3 sequence: CASSLEGSSGNTIYF. The DNA of the CDR3 is TGTGCTAGCAGCTTAGAGGGCAGCTCTGGAAACACCATATATTTT. V gene TRBV11-3 combines with J gene TRBJ1-3, with no clear D. Germline V gene lookup returns CDR1 SGHNT and CDR2 YENEEA. The CDR3 is 15 residues long.

The chain uses TRBV2 and TRBJ1-1; 7 bases line up with TRBD1. This CDR3 is built from 13 residues. The junction had 9 bases not matched to a gene; V was cut back by 11 bases and J by 3 bases. The germline CDR1 and CDR2 sequences are SNHLY and FYNNEI. DNA of the CDR3: TGTGCCGGAGCCAGGGGGGCATACACTGAAGCTTTCTTT. Amino acids: CAGARGAYTEAFF. The variable domain in full, completed from reference TRBV2 and TRBJ1-1, reads EPEVTQTPSHQVTQMGQEVILRCVPISNHLYFYWYRQILGQKVEFLVSFYNNEISEKSEIFDDQFSVERPDGSNFTLKIRSTKLEDSAMYFCAGARGAYTEAFFGQGTRLTVV.

The CDR3, as DNA: TGTGCCAGCTCACCATCCACCAGTTCAGATTACAACTATGGCTACACCTTC. Its protein product is CASSPSTSSDYNYGYTF. The J gene is TRBJ1-2, the V gene TRBV18; D gene ambiguous. Germline-derived CDR1 and CDR2 are KGHSH and LQKENI. The V end lost 2 bases, the J end lost 2 bases, and 18 bases lay between the germline ends. The CDR3 runs to 17 residues.

The chain links TRBV29-1 to TRBJ1-4; 10 nucleotides line up with TRBD1. CDR1 SQVTM and CDR2 ANQGSEA come from the germline V gene. V trimming: 3 bases; J trimming: 1 base; junction bases outside the gene matches: 14. This CDR3 region has 19 residues. Here the CDR3 DNA reads TGCAGCGTTGAGTTTGGGGGGACAGGGGATGTGCGAACTAATGAAAAACTGTTTTTT. The encoded protein is CSVEFGGTGDVRTNEKLFF.

This clone has only one observation. The rearrangement uses TRBV5-5 and TRBJ2-3; unclear D gene. This CDR3 comprises 15 residues. Per the germline V gene, CDR1 is SGHKS and CDR2 is YYEKEE (reference sequence). The V gene lost 0 bases and the J gene lost 0 bases, with 8 bases spanning the gap. This CDR3 is CASSLDRPSTDTQYF. CDR3 coding DNA: TGTGCCAGCAGCTTGGACAGACCTAGCACAGATACGCAGTATTTT.

The genes are TRBV4-3 and TRBJ2-6; 10 nucleotides align to TRBD1. CDR1 is LGHNA, CDR2 YSLEER, per germline. The CDR3 spans 20 residues. The trim removed 0 bases at V and 2 bases at J, leaving 10 bases unmatched. CDR3: CASSQDYGQGGITGANVLTF. CDR3 DNA: TGCGCCAGCAGCCAAGATTACGGACAGGGGGGGATCACTGGGGCCAACGTCCTGACTTTC.